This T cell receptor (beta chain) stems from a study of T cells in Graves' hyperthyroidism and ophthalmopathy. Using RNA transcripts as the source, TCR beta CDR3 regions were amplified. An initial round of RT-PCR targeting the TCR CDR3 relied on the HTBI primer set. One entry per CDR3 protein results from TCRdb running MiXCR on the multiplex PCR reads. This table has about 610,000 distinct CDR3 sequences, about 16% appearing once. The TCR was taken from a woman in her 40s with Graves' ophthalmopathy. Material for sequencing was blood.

CDR3 nucleotide sequence: TGTGCCAGCTCGAGGGCAGGGGGCCTAAATTCACCCCTCCACTTT. Residues: CASSRAGGLNSPLHF. The chain couples TRBV18 to TRBJ1-6; 8 bases are a match to TRBD1. The CDR3 spans 15 residues. In germline, CDR1 is KGHSH, CDR2 LQKENI. Trimming at V came to 6 bases and at J to 7 bases, leaving 8 bases not matched to a gene. Filled out from reference TRBV18 and TRBJ1-6, the complete variable domain reads NAGVMQNPRHLVRRRGQEARLRCSPMKGHSHVYWYRQLPEEGLKFMVYLQKENIIDESGMPKERFSAEFPKEGPSILRIQQVVRGDSAAYFCASSRAGGLNSPLHFGNGTRLTVT.